This T cell receptor beta chain was recovered during a study of blood T cell repertoires in COVID-19. Produced via immunoSEQ multiplex PCR; TCRdb's table is partial and in-frame only. The sample has more than 35,000 clones; 90% to 95% are singletons. Trimming took off 2 bases at V and 5 bases at J, with 19 bases between the two ends. The CDR3 runs 17 residues. CDR1 is MGHRA and CDR2 is YSYEKL in the germline V gene. The sequenced material came from peripheral blood. The chain joins TRBV4-1 to TRBJ1-5, with a tentative D call TRBD1 (6 bases). The TCR sequence derives from a woman aged 25-40 years in a cohort sampled during active COVID-19. CDR3 in amino acids: CASSQTHPGTPDQPQHF. CDR3 nucleotides: TGCGCCAGCAGCCAAACACATCCCGGGACACCAGATCAGCCCCAGCATTTT.